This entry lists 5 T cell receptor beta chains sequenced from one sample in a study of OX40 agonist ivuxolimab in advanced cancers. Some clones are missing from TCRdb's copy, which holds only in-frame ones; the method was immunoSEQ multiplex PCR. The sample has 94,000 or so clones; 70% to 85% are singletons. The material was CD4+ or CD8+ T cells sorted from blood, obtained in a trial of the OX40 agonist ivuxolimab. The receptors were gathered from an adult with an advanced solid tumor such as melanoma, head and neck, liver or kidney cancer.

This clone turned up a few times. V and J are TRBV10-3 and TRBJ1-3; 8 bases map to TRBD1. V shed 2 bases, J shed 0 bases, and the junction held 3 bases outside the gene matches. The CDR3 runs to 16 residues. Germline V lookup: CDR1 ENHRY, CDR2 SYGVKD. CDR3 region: CAISEQGAYSGNTIYF. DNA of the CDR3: TGTGCCATCAGTGAGCAGGGGGCCTACTCTGGAAACACCATATATTTT.

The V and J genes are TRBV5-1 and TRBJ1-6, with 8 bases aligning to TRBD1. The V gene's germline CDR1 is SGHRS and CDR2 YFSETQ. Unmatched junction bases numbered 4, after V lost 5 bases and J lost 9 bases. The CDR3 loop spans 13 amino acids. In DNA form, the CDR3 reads TGCGCCAGCAGAGGACAGGGAGTTTCACCCCTCCACTTT. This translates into CASRGQGVSPLHF.

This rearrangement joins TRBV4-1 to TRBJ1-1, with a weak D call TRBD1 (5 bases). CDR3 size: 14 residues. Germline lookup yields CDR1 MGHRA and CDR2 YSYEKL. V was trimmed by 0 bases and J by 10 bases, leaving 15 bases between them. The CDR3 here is CASSQELAVGGAFF. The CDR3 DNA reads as TGCGCCAGCAGCCAAGAACTGGCCGTGGGGGGAGCTTTCTTT.

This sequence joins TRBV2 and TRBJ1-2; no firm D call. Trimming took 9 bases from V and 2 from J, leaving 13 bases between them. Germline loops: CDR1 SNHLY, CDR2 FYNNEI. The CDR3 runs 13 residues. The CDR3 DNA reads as TGTGCCAGTCAGCCCTGGATGAACTATGGCTACACCTTC. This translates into CASQPWMNYGYTF.

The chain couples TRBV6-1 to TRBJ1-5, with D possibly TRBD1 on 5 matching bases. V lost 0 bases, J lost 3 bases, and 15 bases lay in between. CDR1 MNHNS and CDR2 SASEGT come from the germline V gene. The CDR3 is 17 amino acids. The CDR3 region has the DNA TGTGCCAGCAGTGAAGCTGGCTGGGGGGTTGACAATCAGCCCCAGCATTTT. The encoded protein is CASSEAGWGVDNQPQHF.